These 24 T cell receptor beta chains came from one sample sequenced in a study of T cells after yellow fever vaccination (dated by TCRdb to the late 2010s). The library was generated by 5' RACE. TCRdb lists the instrument as Illumina NovaSeq 6000. Starting from the raw public reads, TCRdb applied fastp trimming at Q25, assembled clones with MiXCR and retained in-frame beta chains. Rows merge per CDR3 protein into single entries with the most common DNA and genes. The sample table contains 300,000 to 350,000 distinct CDR3 sequences; only one count was recorded for around a tenth of them. Clones ranked in the top ten supply 3% to 4% of the sample. What this sample's treatment or condition label stands for: live attenuated yellow fever vaccine strain. The sample here was CD4+ T cells sorted from PBMCs, taken 45 days after the yellow fever booster vaccination. The receptors were sampled from a young man who received the YFV17D yellow fever vaccine.

This clonotype appeared many times. The rearrangement joins TRBV7-9 to TRBJ1-5; D not resolved. CDR1 SEHNR and CDR2 FQNEAQ come from the germline V gene (reference sequence). The CDR3 is made up of 12 amino acids. The ends were cut back, 1 base at V and 5 bases at J, with 3 bases in the middle. CDR3 sequence: CASSLGDQPQHF. The DNA of the CDR3 is TGTGCCAGCAGCTTAGGGGATCAGCCCCAGCATTTT. Full variable domain (outside the CDR3, taken from reference TRBV7-9 and TRBJ1-5): DTGVSQNPRHKITKRGQNVTFRCDPISEHNRLYWYRQTLGQGPEFLTYFQNEAQLEKSRLLSDRFSAERPKGSFSTLEIQRTEQGDSAMYLCASSLGDQPQHFGDGTRLSIL.

This clonotype was seen ten or more times. V and J are TRBV5-1 and TRBJ1-1; D is possibly TRBD1 (5 bases). CDR1 is SGHRS and CDR2 is YFSETQ in the germline V gene. The length of the CDR3 is 15 residues. The V end lost 0 bases, the J end lost 5 bases, and 14 bases lay between the germline ends. The CDR3 sequence: CASSLERGVRTEAFF. The CDR3 DNA sequence: TGCGCCAGCAGCTTGGAGAGGGGAGTTAGGACTGAAGCTTTCTTT. Looking up the rest from reference TRBV5-1 and TRBJ1-1 gives the full variable domain: KAGVTQTPRYLIKTRGQQVTLSCSPISGHRSVSWYQQTPGQGLQFLFEYFSETQRNKGNFPGRFSGRQFSNSRSEMNVSTLELGDSALYLCASSLERGVRTEAFFGQGTRLTVV.

In this sample, this clonotype turned up a few times. The V gene is TRBV20-1, the J gene TRBJ2-5, with D unresolved. This CDR3 contains 10 residues. Trimming removed 5 bases from V and 4 bases from J, with 5 bases in between. Germline V gene sequence: CDR1 DFQATT, CDR2 SNEGSKA (reference sequence). The CDR3 bases are TGCAGTGCTGTTCGAGAGACCCAGTACTTC. The encoded protein is CSAVRETQYF.

CDR3 DNA: TGTGCCAGCAGCTTAGTTTCAGCGGGGGGAGGAGATACGCAGTATTTT. This translates into CASSLVSAGGGDTQYF. V gene TRBV7-2 combines with J gene TRBJ2-3; 9 bases match TRBD2. CDR3 length: 16 amino acids. CDR1 SGHTA and CDR2 FQGNSA come from the germline V gene. J gave up 5 bases and V 1 base, and 7 bases lay outside the gene matches.

This clonotype was seen many times. This chain connects TRBV2 to TRBJ2-3; D is unclear. Germline V gene lookup returns CDR1 SNHLY and CDR2 FYNNEI. Trimming shortened V by 8 bases and J by 7 bases, and 16 bases separated the two germline ends. This CDR3 has 13 residues. The CDR3 region is CASQDPDPNTQYF. The CDR3 nucleotides read TGTGCCAGCCAGGACCCCGATCCCAATACGCAGTATTTT.

This clonotype turned up a few times. The V and J genes are TRBV4-1 and TRBJ2-5; 8 bases align to TRBD2. Germline V CDR1 and CDR2: MGHRA, YSYEKL. Trimming removed 4 bases from V and 9 bases from J; junction bases left unmatched: 13. The CDR3 is 15 residues long. CDR3 sequence (DNA): TGCGCCAGCAGCCGAGACCAGGGACTAGTTAGTGCCCAGTACTTC. It codes for CASSRDQGLVSAQYF.

The chain links TRBV7-3 to TRBJ2-4; TRBD1 matches 7 bases. V lost 5 bases and J lost 4; bases outside the gene matches: 11. CDR1 and CDR2 from the germline V gene are SGHTA and FQGTGA. This CDR3 region has 16 residues. CDR3 sequence: CASSLNAGTEKNIQYF. The CDR3 DNA is TGTGCCAGCAGCCTAAACGCCGGGACAGAAAAAAACATTCAGTACTTC.

This clonotype was observed a few times. V and J are TRBV4-3 and TRBJ1-2, with D unresolved. Germline assignment: CDR1 LGHNA and CDR2 YSLEER. Trimming took off 0 bases at V and 1 base at J, with 9 bases between the two ends. The CDR3 has 15 residues. The DNA of the CDR3 is TGCGCCAGCAGCCAAGATAACTGGGGTAACTATGGCTACACCTTC. It specifies CASSQDNWGNYGYTF.

The chain is built from TRBV12-3 or TRBV12-4 and TRBJ2-1; unclear D gene. Trimming left V 7 bases short and J 3 bases short, with 7 bases between. This CDR3 has 12 amino acids. The CDR3 sequence: CASTSGYNEQFF. In nucleotides, the CDR3 is TGTGCCAGCACGTCGGGCTACAATGAGCAGTTCTTC.

The chain couples TRBV5-8 to TRBJ2-3; 8 bases fit TRBD2. In germline, CDR1 is SGHTS, CDR2 YDEGEE. The CDR3 totals 15 residues. Germline trimming cut 0 bases from V and 2 bases from J; bases unmatched to any gene: 2. For the CDR3, the DNA is TGTGCCAGCAGCTTGGCTAGCGGGTTCACAGATACGCAGTATTTT. It yields the protein CASSLASGFTDTQYF.

This clonotype has a handful of counts. V gene TRBV18 combines with J gene TRBJ2-1, with D hard to call. The CDR3 covers 12 residues. Germline V lookup: CDR1 KGHSH, CDR2 LQKENI. The ends were cut back, 4 bases at V and 7 bases at J, with 8 bases in the middle. The CDR3, as DNA: TGTGCCAGCTCACTAGTCTTAAATGAGCAGTTCTTC. It codes for CASSLVLNEQFF.

V and J are TRBV20-1 and TRBJ2-3; D may be TRBD1 or TRBD2 (5 bases each). Deletions cut 3 bases from V and 5 bases from J, with 18 bases between. The CDR3 has 15 residues. The V gene's germline CDR1 is DFQATT and CDR2 SNEGSKA (reference sequence). The CDR3 sequence is CSARTGTHDGDTQYF. The CDR3 bases are TGCAGTGCTAGGACCGGGACGCACGACGGAGATACGCAGTATTTT.

A few counts support this clonotype. J is TRBJ2-3 and V is TRBV7-3, with no clear D. Germline CDR1 SGHTA, CDR2 FQGTGA. V was pared by 3 bases and J by 6 bases, with 10 bases between. This CDR3 has 13 residues. The CDR3 DNA follows: TGTGCCAGCAGCTTGGGTTTTGCGGATACGCAGTATTTT. Amino acid sequence: CASSLGFADTQYF.

The CDR3 DNA sequence: TGTGCCAGCAGTGAATCGGACAGTCCTAGGCCCCAGCATTTT. Protein: CASSESDSPRPQHF. V gene TRBV25-1 combines with J gene TRBJ1-5; a weak D match, TRBD1 (6 bases). The CDR3 totals 14 residues. The V gene lost 1 base and the J gene lost 9 bases, with 13 bases spanning the gap. Germline V lookup: CDR1 MGHDK, CDR2 SYGVNS.

The chain has TRBV19 and TRBJ1-2; D ambiguous. Germline assignment: CDR1 LNHDA and CDR2 SQIVND (reference sequence). This CDR3 has 17 residues. V lost 3 bases and J 4 bases, leaving 21 bases between the germline ends. The CDR3 here is CASSITLGDGRLYGYTF. The CDR3 DNA reads as TGTGCCAGTAGTATTACCCTGGGCGACGGACGCCTCTATGGCTACACCTTC.

This clonotype was detected a few times. The rearrangement joins TRBV7-2 to TRBJ1-6; D unresolved. In germline, CDR1 is SGHTA, CDR2 FQGNSA. The CDR3 runs 15 residues. The germline V and J ends were trimmed by 7 bases and 8 bases, with 18 bases remaining between them. In DNA form, the CDR3 reads TGTGCCAGCACCCCTCAGACTGGCGAGTATTCACCCCTCCACTTT. The encoded protein is CASTPQTGEYSPLHF. Full variable domain (rest looked up from reference TRBV7-2 and TRBJ1-6): GAGVSQSPSNKVTEKGKDVELRCDPISGHTALYWYRQSLGQGLEFLIYFQGNSAPDKSGLPSDRFSAERTGGSVSTLTIQRTQQEDSAVYLCASTPQTGEYSPLHFGNGTRLTVT.

This clonotype was counted a few times. V is TRBV7-2 and J is TRBJ2-5; D is tentatively TRBD1 or TRBD2 (7 bases each). V lost 4 bases and J 4 bases, leaving 13 bases between the germline ends. The length of the CDR3 is 14 residues. Germline V gives CDR1 SGHTA, CDR2 FQGNSA. DNA of the CDR3: TGTGCCAGCAGCTCCCCAGGGGGGGTAGAGACCCAGTACTTC. Translation: CASSSPGGVETQYF.

The table lists this clonotype with a few counts. V and J are TRBV12-3 or TRBV12-4 and TRBJ1-6, with 7 bases identical to TRBD1. The CDR3 loop spans 14 amino acids. V was pared by 8 bases and J by 10 bases, with 11 bases of the junction left unmatched. Here the CDR3 reads CASATRGGDSPLHF. The CDR3 coding sequence is TGTGCCAGCGCCACCAGAGGGGGCGACTCACCCCTCCACTTT.

This clonotype was recorded many times. The chain combines TRBV4-2 with TRBJ2-4; D is unresolved. Germline V gene data show CDR1 as LGHNA and CDR2 as YNFKEQ. The CDR3 is 14 amino acids. V lost 1 base, J lost 3 bases, and 7 bases lay in between. CDR3 sequence: CASSQAEGKNIQYF. In nucleotides, the CDR3 is TGTGCCAGCAGCCAAGCCGAAGGCAAAAACATTCAGTACTTC.

The V call is TRBV19, the J call TRBJ1-1; D perhaps matches TRBD1 (6 bases). The germline CDR1 and CDR2 sequences are LNHDA and SQIVND (reference sequence). V lost 6 bases and J 7 bases, leaving 18 bases between the germline ends. The CDR3 loop spans 14 amino acids. The chain's CDR3 is CASSWDTGSGEAFF. The CDR3, as DNA: TGTGCCAGTAGCTGGGATACAGGGTCTGGTGAAGCTTTCTTT.

This clonotype was observed a handful of times. V usage is TRBV5-6 and J usage is TRBJ1-5; TRBD1 is a possible D gene (5 bases). V lost 6 bases and J 0 bases, leaving 13 bases between the germline ends. The CDR3 loop spans 15 amino acids. Germline V CDR1 and CDR2: SGHDT, YYEEEE. CDR3 region: CASIALRVSNQPQHF. The CDR3 region has the DNA TGTGCCAGCATCGCTCTCAGGGTTAGCAATCAGCCCCAGCATTTT.

The chain joins TRBV7-2 to TRBJ1-2; D is undetermined. This CDR3 has 14 amino acids. The germline CDR1 and CDR2 sequences are SGHTA and FQGNSA. V shed 6 bases and J shed 0 bases, with 11 bases lying between them. This CDR3 reads CASSYSSSNYGYTF. CDR3 coding DNA: TGTGCCAGCAGTTACAGTAGTTCTAACTATGGCTACACCTTC.

This clonotype turned up a few times. Since the CDR3 does not end with the conserved phenylalanine or tryptophan, this likely comes from a read error. Because the CDR3's place on the DNA is in doubt, the DNA is left out and the CDR3 is given as listed by TCRdb. J is TRBJ2-3 and V is TRBV7-2. 15 amino acids form the CDR3, both terminal residues included. The germline CDR1 and CDR2 sequences are SGHTA and FQGNSA. CDR3 amino acids: CASSLELYRKETFYL.

This clonotype was observed at least ten times. The chain couples TRBV7-9 to TRBJ1-5; D is undetermined. V lost 10 bases and J lost 0, with 13 bases in between. In germline, CDR1 is SEHNR, CDR2 FQNEAQ (reference sequence). There are 14 residues in the CDR3. DNA for the CDR3: TGTGCCACAGGCGGAGGAGATAGCAATCAGCCCCAGCATTTT. Residues: CATGGGDSNQPQHF. Full variable domain (rest looked up from reference TRBV7-9 and TRBJ1-5): DTGVSQNPRHKITKRGQNVTFRCDPISEHNRLYWYRQTLGQGPEFLTYFQNEAQLEKSRLLSDRFSAERPKGSFSTLEIQRTEQGDSAMYLCATGGGDSNQPQHFGDGTRLSIL.